These 31 T cell receptor beta chains were sequenced from one sample in a study of TIL therapy for anti-PD-1-resistant metastatic lung cancer. Stated time point: pre-treatment sample, taken before nivolumab and TIL therapy. The tumor samples were excised metastases, mostly pleural nodules or supraclavicular lymph nodes. Sequencing used immunoSEQ v3. Clones were sequenced by immunoSEQ multiplex PCR, and TCRdb holds only the in-frame ones, with some missing. The sample holds about 25,000 clones; 55% to 80% are singletons and the top ten take approximately 7%. Sequencing was performed on tumor tissue, taken at baseline. The receptors were sampled from a person aged 25 to 80 with non-small cell lung cancer.

The CDR3 DNA sequence: TGTGCCAGCAGTGATAGTGTCCGGGAGACCCAGTACTTC. This sequence encodes CASSDSVRETQYF. This rearrangement joins TRBV2 to TRBJ2-5, with D unclear. Deletions cut 3 bases from V and 5 bases from J, with 10 bases between. Germline lookup yields CDR1 SNHLY and CDR2 FYNNEI. This CDR3 comprises 13 residues. Together with reference TRBV2 and TRBJ2-5, the CDR3 gives the full variable domain: EPEVTQTPSHQVTQMGQEVILRCVPISNHLYFYWYRQILGQKVEFLVSFYNNEISEKSEIFDDQFSVERPDGSNFTLKIRSTKLEDSAMYFCASSDSVRETQYFGPGTRLLVL.

This clone was seen a few times. V and J are TRBV5-4 and TRBJ2-7, with 8 bases that match TRBD2. Germline V gene data show CDR1 as SGHNT and CDR2 as YYREEE (reference sequence). The CDR3 extends over 14 amino acids. V lost 3 bases and J lost 3; bases outside the gene matches: 5. The CDR3 DNA follows: TGTGCCAGCAGCTCGGTGACTAGCGTCTACGAGCAGTACTTC. Residues: CASSSVTSVYEQYF.

This sequence joins TRBV14 and TRBJ1-3; D gene unclear. The germline V gene encodes CDR1 SGHDN and CDR2 FVKESK. The V gene lost 4 bases and the J gene lost 0 bases, with 10 bases spanning the gap. The CDR3 length is 15 residues. CDR3 region: CASSPRRFSGNTIYF. The CDR3 nucleotides are TGTGCCAGCAGCCCGAGGAGGTTCTCTGGAAACACCATATATTTT.

The chain uses TRBV7-2 and TRBJ1-2; D is uncertain. Per germline, CDR1 SGHTA and CDR2 FQGNSA. Trimming took off 5 bases at V and 4 bases at J, with 14 bases between the two ends. This CDR3 has 14 amino acids. The DNA of the CDR3 is TGTGCCAGCAGCCTAGAGCGGGTTTTCTATGGCTACACCTTC. Amino acids: CASSLERVFYGYTF.

The chain combines TRBV5-5 with TRBJ1-1; 10 bases line up with TRBD1. The germline V gene has CDR1 SGHKS and CDR2 YYEKEE (reference sequence). J was trimmed by 4 bases and V by 3 bases; bases with no gene match: 0. There are 13 residues in the CDR3. This CDR3 is CASSWDRGTEAFF. The CDR3 bases are TGTGCCAGCAGCTGGGACAGGGGCACTGAAGCTTTCTTT.

The CDR3 region has the DNA TGCGCCAGCAGCCAAGATGGGTACAGACAGACCTACAATGAGCAGTTCTTC. Translated, it gives CASSQDGYRQTYNEQFF. The J gene is TRBJ2-1, the V gene TRBV4-3; D is possibly TRBD1 (5 bases). CDR1 and CDR2 (germline): LGHNA, YSLEER. The CDR3 runs to 17 residues. Trimming removed 0 bases at V and 2 bases at J, with 14 bases between.

This clone was counted between two and nine times. The chain recombines TRBV2 with TRBJ1-2, with TRBD1 identical over 8 bases. Germline V gene sequence: CDR1 SNHLY, CDR2 FYNNEI. Trimming at V came to 7 bases and at J to 1 base, leaving 8 bases not matched to a gene. The CDR3 is 15 amino acids. The CDR3 DNA follows: TGTGCCAGCAAACCGACAGGGGTGTTTAACTATGGCTACACCTTC. It encodes CASKPTGVFNYGYTF.

The rearrangement uses TRBV6-5 and TRBJ1-4, with D unresolved. Trimming pared 6 bases from V and 3 bases from J, leaving 8 bases between. Germline V gives CDR1 MNHEY, CDR2 SVGAGI. CDR3 size: 13 residues. This CDR3 reads CASSTGSNEKLFF. The CDR3 region has the DNA TGTGCCAGCAGCACCGGGTCTAATGAAAAACTGTTTTTT.

The V gene is TRBV7-2, the J gene TRBJ1-3, with D perhaps TRBD1 (6 bases). The germline V gene has CDR1 SGHTA and CDR2 FQGNSA. There are 15 residues in the CDR3. Trimming shortened V by 6 bases and J by 3 bases, and 15 bases separated the two germline ends. CDR3 DNA sequence: TGTGCCAGCAGAAGCGACATAGGGGGTGGAAACACCATATATTTT. Translating it yields CASRSDIGGGNTIYF. The full variable domain, completed using reference TRBV7-2 and TRBJ1-3, is GAGVSQSPSNKVTEKGKDVELRCDPISGHTALYWYRQSLGQGLEFLIYFQGNSAPDKSGLPSDRFSAERTGGSVSTLTIQRTQQEDSAVYLCASRSDIGGGNTIYFGEGSWLTVV.

This chain uses TRBV7-9 with TRBJ2-7, with D unclear. The CDR3 contains 11 residues. Trimming removed 3 bases at V and 0 bases at J, with 0 bases between. The germline V gene encodes CDR1 SEHNR and CDR2 FQNEAQ (reference sequence). CDR3 bases: TGTGCCAGCAGCTTCTCCTACGAGCAGTACTTC. Protein sequence: CASSFSYEQYF. Using reference TRBV7-9 and TRBJ2-7 for the parts outside the CDR3, the full variable domain is DTGVSQNPRHKITKRGQNVTFRCDPISEHNRLYWYRQTLGQGPEFLTYFQNEAQLEKSRLLSDRFSAERPKGSFSTLEIQRTEQGDSAMYLCASSFSYEQYFGPGTRLTVT.

The CDR3 DNA follows: TGCGCCAGCAGCCGGCGGACCAAAGAGACCCAGTACTTC. It specifies CASSRRTKETQYF. The chain employs TRBV4-1 and TRBJ2-5; D gene ambiguous. The CDR3 sequence is 13 residues long. The germline V gene encodes CDR1 MGHRA and CDR2 YSYEKL. Trimming removed 4 bases from V and 3 bases from J, with 9 bases in between.

V usage is TRBV7-2 and J usage is TRBJ2-7, with 8 bases lining up with TRBD2. V was pared by 3 bases and J by 3 bases, with 13 bases of the junction left unmatched. Germline loops: CDR1 SGHTA, CDR2 FQGNSA. The CDR3 is made up of 17 amino acids. The CDR3 sequence is CASSLRIRGGLIYEQYF. CDR3 coding DNA: TGTGCCAGCAGCTTGAGAATCCGGGGGGGCCTAATCTACGAGCAGTACTTC.

DNA of the CDR3: TGTGCCAGTAGTATCGGACAGACCACAGATACGCAGTATTTT. As protein: CASSIGQTTDTQYF. The chain uses TRBV19 and TRBJ2-3; D is perhaps TRBD1 (6 bases). Looked up from germline, CDR1 is LNHDA and CDR2 is SQIVND (reference sequence). Trimming left V 3 bases short and J 2 bases short, with 9 bases between. The CDR3 is 14 residues long. The entire variable domain, with the rest obtained from reference TRBV19 and TRBJ2-3, is as follows: DGGITQSPKYLFRKEGQNVTLSCEQNLNHDAMYWYRQDPGQGLRLIYYSQIVNDFQKGDIAEGYSVSREKKESFPLTVTSAQKNPTAFYLCASSIGQTTDTQYFGPGTRLTVL.

V usage is TRBV14 and J usage is TRBJ1-2; D not resolved. Germline lookup yields CDR1 SGHDN and CDR2 FVKESK. The length of the CDR3 is 13 residues. Trimming took 1 base from V and 8 from J, leaving 11 bases between them. The CDR3 DNA reads TGTGCCAGCAGCCAAGGGGCAGAGAGCGGCTACACCTTC. This codes for CASSQGAESGYTF.

Here the CDR3 reads CASSFFQGWETEAFF. Written as DNA, the CDR3 is TGCGCCAGCAGCTTCTTCCAGGGGTGGGAGACTGAAGCTTTCTTT. The chain uses TRBV5-1 and TRBJ1-1; D might be TRBD1 (6 bases). The CDR3 is made up of 15 amino acids. V was pared by 2 bases and J by 5 bases, with 16 bases between. Germline V CDR1 and CDR2: SGHRS, YFSETQ.

V gene TRBV7-3 combines with J gene TRBJ2-6; 7 positions agree with TRBD2. This CDR3 is 16 amino acids long. The V segment lost 0 bases and the J segment 1 base; nucleotides outside the gene matches: 0. CDR1 and CDR2 (germline): SGHTA, FQGTGA. CDR3 protein: CASSLTGGSGANVLTF. DNA for the CDR3: TGTGCCAGCAGCTTAACGGGAGGGTCTGGGGCCAACGTCCTGACTTTC.

The chain joins TRBV30 to TRBJ1-5; 7 positions agree with TRBD1. The J segment lost 3 bases and the V segment lost 3 bases, leaving 2 bases of the junction unmatched. Germline-derived CDR1 and CDR2 are GTSNPN and SVGIG (reference sequence). The CDR3 is 13 residues long. The CDR3 here is CAWRGTVNQPQHF. Here the CDR3 DNA reads TGTGCCTGGAGGGGGACAGTCAATCAGCCCCAGCATTTT.

This rearrangement joins TRBV5-5 to TRBJ1-1, with TRBD1 as a possible D gene (5 bases). Trimming cost V 4 bases and J 6 bases, with 13 bases left between them. CDR1 is SGHKS and CDR2 is YYEKEE in the germline V gene (reference sequence). The CDR3 has 13 residues. This chain's CDR3 is CASSPGTGSEAFF. The CDR3 DNA reads TGTGCCAGCAGCCCAGGGACGGGTTCTGAAGCTTTCTTT.

V gene TRBV5-1 combines with J gene TRBJ1-1; no firm D call. The germline V gene encodes CDR1 SGHRS and CDR2 YFSETQ. The CDR3 sequence is 13 residues long. V lost 4 bases to trimming and J lost 0 bases, with 7 bases between them. The chain's CDR3 is CASSPALNTEAFF. CDR3 nucleotide sequence: TGCGCCAGCAGCCCGGCACTGAACACTGAAGCTTTCTTT.

The chain carries TRBV5-5 and TRBJ2-5; a weak D match, TRBD2 (5 bases). This CDR3 is 14 amino acids long. Germline V CDR1 and CDR2: SGHKS, YYEKEE (reference sequence). V was pared by 0 bases and J by 1 base, with 7 bases between. The chain's CDR3 is CASSLVGIQETQYF. The CDR3 region has the DNA TGTGCCAGCAGCTTGGTCGGGATCCAAGAGACCCAGTACTTC.

The chain recombines TRBV4-3 with TRBJ2-3, with 7 bases fitting TRBD2. Per the germline V gene, CDR1 is LGHNA and CDR2 is YSLEER. J lost 2 bases, V lost 0 bases, and 5 bases had no gene match. The CDR3 has 16 residues. The CDR3 here is CASSQDRAGPTDTQYF. The CDR3, as DNA: TGCGCCAGCAGCCAAGACCGAGCGGGGCCCACAGATACGCAGTATTTT.

This chain joins TRBV9 and TRBJ1-1; unclear D gene. This CDR3 region has 15 residues. CDR1 and CDR2 from the germline V gene are SGDLS and YYNGEE. Trimming cost V 5 bases and J 1 base, with 15 bases left between them. CDR3 bases: TGTGCCAGCAGACCCTGGGAGGGCGCGAACACTGAAGCTTTCTTT. It is translated as CASRPWEGANTEAFF.

The rearrangement joins TRBV5-1 to TRBJ2-3, with D unresolved. This CDR3 comprises 16 residues. The germline gives CDR1 SGHRS, CDR2 YFSETQ. V was clipped by 0 bases and J by 8 bases, with 19 bases between them. This CDR3 is CASSLEVISVEGTQYF. CDR3 DNA: TGCGCCAGCAGCTTGGAGGTCATTTCGGTAGAAGGTACGCAGTATTTT.

This clone showed up just a few times. The chain has TRBV2 and TRBJ2-3; the D is unclear. V was trimmed by 8 bases and J by 4 bases, leaving 19 bases between them. Germline CDR1 and CDR2: SNHLY and FYNNEI. The CDR3 runs to 15 residues. CDR3 DNA sequence: TGTGCCAGCCCCCTTTCCCCGCAGACCCCAGATACGCAGTATTTT. Its translation is CASPLSPQTPDTQYF.

The chain uses TRBV7-9 and TRBJ2-3; the match to TRBD1 covers 11 bases. The V gene end was trimmed by 5 bases and the J gene end by 3 bases; junction bases not matched to a gene: 10. Germline V gene data show CDR1 as SEHNR and CDR2 as FQNEAQ (reference sequence). The CDR3 runs 17 residues. The CDR3 spells CASSTSFRDRGTDTQYF. CDR3 coding DNA: TGTGCCAGCAGCACTTCCTTCCGGGACAGGGGGACAGATACGCAGTATTTT.

This clone showed up just a few times. The CDR3 coding sequence is TGCGCCAGCAGCCCGCCTGGAACGCCCTACGAGCAGTACTTC. It encodes CASSPPGTPYEQYF. J is TRBJ2-7 and V is TRBV4-1, with D uncertain. V was cut by 4 bases and J by 2 bases, with 12 bases left in between. CDR1 is MGHRA, CDR2 YSYEKL, per germline. CDR3 size: 14 residues.

The rearrangement uses TRBV2 and TRBJ2-1; 7 bases are a match to TRBD2. This CDR3 region has 12 residues. Germline V gives CDR1 SNHLY, CDR2 FYNNEI. The V and J ends lost 9 bases and 4 bases, in that order; junction bases with no gene match: 3. As DNA, the CDR3 is TGTGCCAGTGGGGAGGGTTACAATGAGCAGTTCTTC. Encoded protein: CASGEGYNEQFF.

This sequence joins TRBV5-7 and TRBJ2-7, with 12 bases that match TRBD2. TRBV5-7 is an ORF; its function is uncertain. Germline trimming cut 4 bases from V and 2 bases from J; bases unmatched to any gene: 16. This CDR3 spans 19 amino acids. CDR3 protein: CASSPESSGGGTKTYEQYF. The DNA for the CDR3 is TGTGCCAGCAGCCCCGAATCTAGCGGGGGGGGCACGAAGACCTACGAGCAGTACTTC.

Here the CDR3 DNA reads TGTGCCACCAGCTTGACCGGGCAGATTAATGAAAAACTGTTTTTT. It encodes CATSLTGQINEKLFF. This rearrangement joins TRBV15 to TRBJ1-4, with unresolved D. Germline values: CDR1 LNHNV, CDR2 YYDKDF (reference sequence). The V gene lost 5 bases and the J gene lost 4 bases, with 14 bases spanning the gap. This CDR3 spans 15 amino acids.

The CDR3 reads CASSLLVYEQYF. The CDR3 nucleotides read TGTGCCAGCAGCTTACTCGTCTACGAGCAGTACTTC. V gene TRBV7-2 combines with J gene TRBJ2-7; D is ambiguous. The length of the CDR3 is 12 residues. Deletions cut 2 bases from V and 3 bases from J, with 5 bases between. Germline loops: CDR1 SGHTA, CDR2 FQGNSA.

This chain joins TRBV11-2 and TRBJ2-1; 10 nucleotides agree with TRBD1. The V segment lost 1 base and the J segment 9 bases; nucleotides outside the gene matches: 3. This CDR3 has 14 amino acids. Germline assignment: CDR1 SGHAT and CDR2 FQNNGV. The CDR3 loop reads CASSLGQGATEQFF. The CDR3 nucleotides are TGTGCCAGCAGCTTAGGACAGGGGGCTACTGAGCAGTTCTTC.